These 2 T cell receptor beta chains were sequenced from one sample in a study of T cell responses to AZD1222 COVID-19 vaccine. Some clones are missing from TCRdb's copy, which holds only in-frame ones; the method was immunoSEQ multiplex PCR. The data show 150,000 to 180,000 clones, with about 88% seen just once and 3% to 3.5% held by the top ten. Specimen: peripheral blood, collected on day 0 of AZD1222 vaccination. The receptor source for this set is an adult in good health.

The genes are TRBV20-1 and TRBJ2-4; 9 nucleotides align to TRBD1. Germline assignment: CDR1 DFQATT and CDR2 SNEGSKA (reference sequence). With V trimmed by 3 bases and J by 0 bases, 9 bases remained unmatched. The CDR3 spans 17 residues. The CDR3 is CSASPGTGTLAKNIQYF. The CDR3 DNA reads TGCAGTGCTAGTCCCGGGACAGGGACCTTAGCCAAAAACATTCAGTACTTC.

This chain connects TRBV5-1 to TRBJ1-3, with D tentatively TRBD1 (6 bases). The ends were cut back, 1 base at V and 4 bases at J, with 12 bases in the middle. This CDR3 has 15 amino acids. Germline CDR1 SGHRS, CDR2 YFSETQ. CDR3 nucleotide sequence: TGCGCCAGCAGCTTGTATTCGGGGGCGGGAAACACCATATATTTT. Protein sequence: CASSLYSGAGNTIYF. Using reference TRBV5-1 and TRBJ1-3 for the parts outside the CDR3, the full variable domain is KAGVTQTPRYLIKTRGQQVTLSCSPISGHRSVSWYQQTPGQGLQFLFEYFSETQRNKGNFPGRFSGRQFSNSRSEMNVSTLELGDSALYLCASSLYSGAGNTIYFGEGSWLTVV.